The clone carrying this TCR beta chain was picked up many times. Its antigen is unidentified. The sample is drawn from a study of blood T cells in healthy people across ages. General study results and limits: Estimates of total diversity, which came from one million sequenced T cells, were considered to be underestimates. Naive CD4+ cell counts and diversity both ran higher in long-lived than in aged donors.

A second PCR of about 7 to 12 cycles used a sample-barcoded 5' primer and a J-beta primer mix. A single record per CDR3 protein comes from TCRdb applying MiXCR to the 5' RACE reads. The sample carries some 640,000 distinct CDR3 sequences, approximately 30% recorded once. Per germline, CDR1 DFQATT and CDR2 SNEGSKA (reference sequence). This CDR3 comprises 11 residues. J was trimmed by 12 bases and V by 7 bases; bases with no gene match: 6. This sequence originates from a woman older than 75 in good health. The V call is TRBV20-1, the J call TRBJ2-3, with 11 bases aligning to TRBD2. Sequencing used blood. The CDR3 nucleotides are TGCAGTGGACTAGCGGGGACACCCCAGTATTTT. Residues: CSGLAGTPQYF.